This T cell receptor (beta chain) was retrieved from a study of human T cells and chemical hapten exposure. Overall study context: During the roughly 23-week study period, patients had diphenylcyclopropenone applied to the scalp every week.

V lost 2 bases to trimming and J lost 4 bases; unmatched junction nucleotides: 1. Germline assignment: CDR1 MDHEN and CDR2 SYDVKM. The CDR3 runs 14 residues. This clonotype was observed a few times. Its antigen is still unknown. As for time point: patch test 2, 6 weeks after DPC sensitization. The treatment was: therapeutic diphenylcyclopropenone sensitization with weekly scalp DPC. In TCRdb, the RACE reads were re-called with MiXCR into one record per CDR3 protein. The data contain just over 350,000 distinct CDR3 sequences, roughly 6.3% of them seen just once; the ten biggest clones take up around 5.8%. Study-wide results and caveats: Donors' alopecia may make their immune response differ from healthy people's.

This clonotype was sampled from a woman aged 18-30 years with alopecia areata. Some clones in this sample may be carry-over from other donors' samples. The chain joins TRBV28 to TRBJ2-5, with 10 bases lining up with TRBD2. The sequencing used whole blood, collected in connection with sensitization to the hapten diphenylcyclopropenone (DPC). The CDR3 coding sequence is TGTGCCAGCAGTTTAGGGACTAGCGCAGAGACCCAGTACTTC. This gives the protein CASSLGTSAETQYF.